The clone carrying this TCR beta chain was detected only once. Some clones are missing from TCRdb's copy, which holds only in-frame ones; the method was immunoSEQ multiplex PCR. This table has 720,000 or so clones, over 75% appearing once. The data are from a study of shared T cell receptors in the human thymus. This CDR3 has 18 amino acids. With 0 bases removed from V and 0 bases from J, the gap between germline ends came to 15 bases. Germline CDR1 MGHRA, CDR2 YSYEKL. These data were likewise used in another study, on human thymus T cells. That report adds: Donation was from healthy Finnish infants who were having corrective surgery that addressed congenital heart defects.

This TCR came from a girl under two years old with a congenital heart defect. Sequenced input: thymocytes. The V call is TRBV4-1, the J call TRBJ1-5; D is unclear. This CDR3 is CASSQDYLVESSNQPQHF. DNA for the CDR3: TGCGCCAGCAGCCAAGATTATCTGGTCGAGAGTAGCAATCAGCCCCAGCATTTT.